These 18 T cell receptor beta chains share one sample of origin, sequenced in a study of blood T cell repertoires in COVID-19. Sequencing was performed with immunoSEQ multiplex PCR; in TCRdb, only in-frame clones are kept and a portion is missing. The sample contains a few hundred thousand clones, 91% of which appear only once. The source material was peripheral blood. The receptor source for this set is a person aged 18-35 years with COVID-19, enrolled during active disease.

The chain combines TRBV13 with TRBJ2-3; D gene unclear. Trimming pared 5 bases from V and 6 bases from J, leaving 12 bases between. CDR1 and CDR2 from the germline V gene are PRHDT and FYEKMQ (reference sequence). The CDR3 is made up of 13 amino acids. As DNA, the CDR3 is TGTGCCAGCAGCGCCCTCACCCGGGATACGCAGTATTTT. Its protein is CASSALTRDTQYF.

CDR3 nucleotide sequence: TGTGCCAGCTCACCTCCCACGGGTAGCGGTTACAATGAGCAGTTCTTC. This codes for CASSPPTGSGYNEQFF. The gene calls are TRBV18 and TRBJ2-1, with D tentatively TRBD2 (6 bases). The CDR3 length is 16 residues. V was pared by 3 bases and J by 4 bases, with 16 bases between. Germline V lookup: CDR1 KGHSH, CDR2 LQKENI.

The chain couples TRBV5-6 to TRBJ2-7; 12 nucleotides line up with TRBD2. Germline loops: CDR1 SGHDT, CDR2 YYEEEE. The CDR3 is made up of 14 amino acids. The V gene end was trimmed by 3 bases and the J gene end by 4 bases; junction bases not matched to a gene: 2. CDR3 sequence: CASSYGTSGYEQYF. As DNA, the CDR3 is TGTGCCAGCAGCTACGGGACTAGCGGGTACGAGCAGTACTTC.

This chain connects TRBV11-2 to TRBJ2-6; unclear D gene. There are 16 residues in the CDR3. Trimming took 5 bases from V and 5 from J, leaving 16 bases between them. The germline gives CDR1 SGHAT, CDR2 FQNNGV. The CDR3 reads CASSPPRDSRANVLTF. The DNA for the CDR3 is TGTGCCAGCAGCCCTCCACGCGATTCCCGGGCCAACGTCCTGACTTTC.

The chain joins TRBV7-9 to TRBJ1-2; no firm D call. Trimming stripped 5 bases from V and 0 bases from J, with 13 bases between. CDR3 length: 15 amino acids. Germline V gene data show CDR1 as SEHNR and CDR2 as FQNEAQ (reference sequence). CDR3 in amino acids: CASSPTRDTNYGYTF. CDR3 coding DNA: TGTGCCAGCAGCCCAACCCGGGATACTAACTATGGCTACACCTTC.

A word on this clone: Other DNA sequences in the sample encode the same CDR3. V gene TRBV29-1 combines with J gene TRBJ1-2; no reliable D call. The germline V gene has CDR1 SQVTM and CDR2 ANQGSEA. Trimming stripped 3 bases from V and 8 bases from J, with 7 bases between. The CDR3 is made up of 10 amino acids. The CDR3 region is CSVDSGGYTF. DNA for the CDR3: TGCAGCGTTGACTCGGGGGGCTACACCTTC.

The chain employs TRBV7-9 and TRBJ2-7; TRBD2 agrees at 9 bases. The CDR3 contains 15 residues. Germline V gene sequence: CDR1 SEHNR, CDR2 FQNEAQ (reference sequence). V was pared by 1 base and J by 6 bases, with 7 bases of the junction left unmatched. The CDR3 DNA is TGTGCCAGCAGCTTAGATACCGGGACTAGCATCGAGCAGTACTTC. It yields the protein CASSLDTGTSIEQYF.

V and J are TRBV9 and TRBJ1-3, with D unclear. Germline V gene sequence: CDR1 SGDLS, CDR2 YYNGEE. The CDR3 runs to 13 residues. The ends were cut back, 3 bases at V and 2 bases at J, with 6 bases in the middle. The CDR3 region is CASSASPGNTIYF. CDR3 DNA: TGTGCCAGCAGCGCCTCCCCTGGAAACACCATATATTTT. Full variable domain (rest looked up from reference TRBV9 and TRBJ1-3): DSGVTQTPKHLITATGQRVTLRCSPRSGDLSVYWYQQSLDQGLQFLIQYYNGEERAKGNILERFSAQQFPDLHSELNLSSLELGDSALYFCASSASPGNTIYFGEGSWLTVV.

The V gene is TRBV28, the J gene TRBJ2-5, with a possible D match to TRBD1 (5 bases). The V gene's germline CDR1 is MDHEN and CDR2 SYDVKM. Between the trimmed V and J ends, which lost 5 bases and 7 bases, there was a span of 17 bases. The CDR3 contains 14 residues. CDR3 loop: CASSPDTHLGTQYF. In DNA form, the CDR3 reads TGTGCCAGCAGTCCGGACACTCACCTGGGGACCCAGTACTTC.

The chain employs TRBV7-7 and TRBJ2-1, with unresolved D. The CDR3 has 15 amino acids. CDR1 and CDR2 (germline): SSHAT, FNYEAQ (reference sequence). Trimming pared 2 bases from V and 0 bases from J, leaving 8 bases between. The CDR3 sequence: CASSLQPGSYNEQFF. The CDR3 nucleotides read TGTGCCAGCAGCTTACAGCCGGGCTCCTACAATGAGCAGTTCTTC.

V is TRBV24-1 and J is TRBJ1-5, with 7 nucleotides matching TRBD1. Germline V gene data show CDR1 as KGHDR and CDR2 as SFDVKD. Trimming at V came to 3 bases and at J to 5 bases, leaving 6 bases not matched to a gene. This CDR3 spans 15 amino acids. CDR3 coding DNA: TGTGCCACCAGTGATCGGAACAGGGGAGATCAGCCCCAGCATTTT. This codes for CATSDRNRGDQPQHF.

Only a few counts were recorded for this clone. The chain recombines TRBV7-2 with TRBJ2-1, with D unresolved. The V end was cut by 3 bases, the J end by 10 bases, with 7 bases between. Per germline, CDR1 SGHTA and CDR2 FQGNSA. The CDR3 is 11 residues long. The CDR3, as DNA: TGTGCCAGCAGCTTCAACAGCGAGCAGTTCTTC. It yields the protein CASSFNSEQFF.

The CDR3 protein is CASSTGQSYNEQFF. The CDR3 DNA sequence: TGCGCCAGCAGCACCGGACAGAGCTACAATGAGCAGTTCTTC. The gene calls are TRBV5-1 and TRBJ2-1, with D perhaps matching TRBD1 (6 bases). The CDR3 runs 14 residues. Trimming removed 4 bases at V and 3 bases at J, with 11 bases between. The germline V gene has CDR1 SGHRS and CDR2 YFSETQ.

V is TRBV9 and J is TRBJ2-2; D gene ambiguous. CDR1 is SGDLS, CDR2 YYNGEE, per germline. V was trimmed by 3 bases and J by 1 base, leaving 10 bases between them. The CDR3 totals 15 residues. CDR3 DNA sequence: TGTGCCAGCAGCGGCGCGGCTGGGAACACCGGGGAGCTGTTTTTT. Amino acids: CASSGAAGNTGELFF.

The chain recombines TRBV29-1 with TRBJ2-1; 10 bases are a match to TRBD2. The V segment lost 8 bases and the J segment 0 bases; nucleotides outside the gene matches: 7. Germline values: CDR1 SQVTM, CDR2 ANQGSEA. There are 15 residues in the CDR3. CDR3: CSMTLAGGSYNEQFF. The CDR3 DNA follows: TGCAGCATGACTTTAGCGGGAGGCTCCTACAATGAGCAGTTCTTC.

The CDR3 sequence is CASSQGRGPGYGYTF. The CDR3 DNA reads as TGTGCCAGCAGCCAAGGTCGAGGGCCCGGCTATGGCTACACCTTC. The J gene is TRBJ1-2, the V gene TRBV3-1 (or the pseudogene TRBV3-2); no reliable D call. The CDR3 has 15 residues. The V end lost 1 base, the J end lost 4 bases, and 13 bases lay between the germline ends. CDR1 is LGHDT and CDR2 is YNNKEL in the germline V gene (reference sequence).

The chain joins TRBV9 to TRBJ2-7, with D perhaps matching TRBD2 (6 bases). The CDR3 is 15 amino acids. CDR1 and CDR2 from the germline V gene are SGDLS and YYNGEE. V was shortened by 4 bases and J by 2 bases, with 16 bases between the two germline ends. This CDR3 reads CASSSRSSGTYEQYF. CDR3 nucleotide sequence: TGTGCCAGCAGCTCCCGGAGTAGCGGAACCTACGAGCAGTACTTC.

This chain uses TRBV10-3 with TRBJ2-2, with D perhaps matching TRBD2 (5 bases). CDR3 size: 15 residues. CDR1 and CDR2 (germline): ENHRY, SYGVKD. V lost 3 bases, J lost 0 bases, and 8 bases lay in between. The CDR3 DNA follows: TGTGCCATCAGTGATGGAGCGGCGAACACCGGGGAGCTGTTTTTT. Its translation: CAISDGAANTGELFF.